This T cell receptor beta chain comes out of a study of CD8+CD57+ T cells in acquired aplastic anemia (dated by TCRdb to 2016 to 2019). General notes on the study: Extracted DNA from sorted CD4+ and CD8+ cells averaged about 2.9 ug, ranging from roughly 0.19 to 27.4 ug. A CD8+CD57+ expansion meant a frequency higher than the mean frequency seen in healthy subjects.

Patients chosen for sequencing had shown expansion of CD8+CD57+ cells by flow cytometry. Every patient had a diagnosis of severe acquired aplastic anemia based on International Study of Aplastic Anemia and Agranulocytosis and Camitta criteria. No patient had received any therapy when blood was sampled. In the study, sorted CD4+ and CD8+ blood T cells from patients with severe aplastic anemia and from healthy subjects underwent deep sequencing of TCR repertoires. In the USA, patient enrollment took place under clinicaltrials.gov protocols 00001620, 01623167, 00001397, 00071045, 00081523 and 00961064. Ficoll-Paque density gradient centrifugation was used to isolate peripheral blood mononuclear cells. Before DNA extraction, CD4+ and CD8+ T cells were sorted with FACS or magnetic beads. Findings and caveats that apply to the study as a whole: Some 27 CD8+ CDR3 sequences were found in both patients and controls but appeared to be highly expressed in patients and within the immunodominant clones of the patients. No significant difference in CD8+ Simpson's diversity was found between patients and healthy controls (P=0.060).

Ten or more counts support this clonotype. The target of this receptor is not known. No clone much larger than this one lies a single base away; base qualities are absent. Profiling of TCR beta VDJ combinations and CDR3 sequences used genomic DNA as the template. TCR repertoire sequencing was run on an Illumina HiSeq 2000. Processing in the source paper ran as follows. Repertoire assessment relied on Simpson's diversity index, CDR3 size and DJ length profiles, and TRBV/TRBJ rearrangement plots. Whichever DNA sequence was most abundant in the deep sequencing data was defined as the immunodominant clone. CDR3 amino acid sequences were checked for sharing across subjects and were also compared against the VDJdb database and published repertoires. TCRdb handled the public reads itself, with Q25 trimming in fastp and clone calling in MiXCR, and kept productive beta chains. Rows merge per CDR3 protein into single entries with the most common DNA and genes. The V and J calls shown here were made by TCRdb, not taken from the authors' results. This sample lists around 80,000 distinct CDR3 sequences; under 80% were detected once. The biggest ten clones account for around 80% of the sample.

V gives up 3 bases and J gives up 7 bases, and the segment between their germline ends measures 13 bases. Via the germline V gene (reference sequence), CDR1 is DFQATT and CDR2 SNEGSKA. The CDR3 spans 13 residues, from the cysteine through the phenylalanine. The DNA shown is the 39-base CDR3, in frame from base 1. The sequenced material came from sorted CD4+, CD8+, or CD8+CD57+ T cells (not recorded which) from PBMCs. The TCR was taken from a human donor with aplastic anemia. The receptor chain draws on TRBV20-1 and TRBJ2-1; the D gene is perhaps TRBD2, from 6 matching bases. The sequenced DNA is TGCAGTGCTAGTGCGGGACCGTTGAATGAGCAGTTCTTC. Translated, this is CSASAGPLNEQFF.